This is a list of T cell receptor beta chains from one sample in a study of T cell repertoires in cytomegalovirus infection. MiXCR was run by TCRdb on the reads, yielding one entry per CDR3 protein. The sample lists 600,000 to 800,000 distinct CDR3 sequences, 20% to 25% occurring once. The sequenced sample was CD8+ T cells from PBMCs. These receptors were taken from a human donor in good health (CMV status not recorded). Some clones in this sample may be carry-over from other donors' samples. The CDR3 runs from the conserved cysteine through the conserved F or W. D genes are given only for firm matches. Rows give clone size only sometimes, using once, few, many, or a class for an expanded clone.

V	D	size	J	DNA	CDR3
TRBV6-5	NA	many	TRBJ1-1	TGTGCCAGCAGCTACTCTGGTGGCACTGAAGCTTTCTTT	CASSYSGGTEAFF
TRBV7-6	TRBD2	many	TRBJ2-7	TGTGCCAGCAGCCACAGCGGGGTATTCTACGAGCAGTACTTC	CASSHSGVFYEQYF
TRBV7-8	NA	many	TRBJ2-5	TGTGCCAGCAGTTCCCCTCCGCCAGGGTCGGCGAAAGAGACCCAGTACTTC	CASSSPPPGSAKETQYF
TRBV11-3	NA	many	TRBJ2-3	TGTGCCAGCAGCCCCCCGACCGGAGATACGCAGTATTTT	CASSPPTGDTQYF
TRBV7-2	TRBD2	many	TRBJ2-3	TGTGCCAGCAGCTTAACTAGCGGGGTATCAGATACGCAGTATTTT	CASSLTSGVSDTQYF
TRBV7-9	NA	many	TRBJ1-1	TGTGCCAGCAGCTCAAGCCAGACGAGTAACACTGAAGCTTTCTTT	CASSSSQTSNTEAFF
TRBV20-1	TRBD2	NA	TRBJ2-1	TGCAGTGCTAGAGATTACAGGTCTAGCGGGGGCCCCTACAATGAGCAGTTCTTC	CSARDYRSSGGPYNEQFF
TRBV7-9	NA	many	TRBJ1-1	TGTGCCCCGAACCGAGTAGAGGACACTGAAGCTTTCTTT	CAPNRVEDTEAFF
TRBV7-6	NA	few	TRBJ1-1	TGTGCCAGCAGCCAAAGGGTGGTGGGGGGCGAAGACACTGAAGCTTTCTTT	CASSQRVVGGEDTEAFF
TRBV6-5	NA	few	TRBJ2-7	TGTGCCAGCAGTTACTACGTAGCCGACGAGCAGTACTTC	CASSYYVADEQYF
TRBV20-1	NA	NA	TRBJ1-1	TGCAGTGCTAGCAAGGGTGGGGCTGAAGCTTTCTTT	CSASKGGAEAFF
TRBV7-8	NA	many	TRBJ1-1	TGTGCCAGCAGCTTTGACAGGAATGAAGCTTTCTTT	CASSFDRNEAFF
TRBV6-5	NA	few	TRBJ1-3	TGTGCCAGCAGTTACGACACGACGACTGGAAACACCATATATTTT	CASSYDTTTGNTIYF
TRBV27	NA	NA	TRBJ2-1	TGTGCCAGCAGTTTAATAGCCGGGAACCCTTACAATGAGCAGTTCTTC	CASSLIAGNPYNEQFF
TRBV6-6	TRBD2	few	TRBJ2-1	TGTGCCAGCAGTACGCGGGGTGGAGCGGGGGCCTACGCCTACAATGAGCAGTTCTTC	CASSTRGGAGAYAYNEQFF
TRBV6-5	NA	NA	TRBJ2-6	TGTGCCAGCAGTTACGGGATCTACTCTGGGGCCAACGTCCTGACTTTC	CASSYGIYSGANVLTF
TRBV19	NA	NA	TRBJ2-1	TGTGCCAGTAGTATTGGGGGTACGAACAATGAGCAGTTCTTC	CASSIGGTNNEQFF
TRBV20-1	NA	NA	TRBJ1-5	TGCAGTGCTAGACAGTGGGGATACGGTAGCAATCAGCCCCAGCATTTT	CSARQWGYGSNQPQHF
TRBV14	NA	NA	TRBJ2-1	TGTGCCAGCAGCCACTTCTCTAAGGGGGGCAATGAGCAGTTCTTC	CASSHFSKGGNEQFF
TRBV28	TRBD1	NA	TRBJ2-6	TGTGCCAGCAGGAAGACAGGGGCCCTCTCTGGGGCCAACGTCCTGACTTTC	CASRKTGALSGANVLTF
TRBV4-2	TRBD2	NA	TRBJ2-5	TGTGCCAGCAGCCAAGATAACGGGGGGTTTACCAAAGAGACCCAGTACTTC	CASSQDNGGFTKETQYF
TRBV11-3	TRBD2	many	TRBJ2-1	TGTGCCAGCAGCCCGGGAGGCTGGGGCCACTACAACAATGAGCAGTTCTTC	CASSPGGWGHYNNEQFF
TRBV28	TRBD2	few	TRBJ2-1	TGTGCCAGCACCTTGCCGGTACTAGCGGGGGGTGGGGATGAGCAGTTCTTC	CASTLPVLAGGGDEQFF
TRBV5-1	NA	NA	TRBJ1-1	TGCGCCAGCAGCTCGGACTCTACATCTATGAGCGCGATTGAAGCTTTCTTT	CASSSDSTSMSAIEAFF
TRBV28	NA	once	TRBJ2-6	TGTGCCAGCAGTTTAGGGTCTGAGGCCAACGTCCTGACTTTC	CASSLGSEANVLTF
TRBV27	TRBD2	NA	TRBJ2-3	TGTGCCAGCAGTTTAGTCCGGGAGGCCGGCGGGGATACGCAGTATTTT	CASSLVREAGGDTQYF
TRBV6-2/TRBV6-3	NA	few	TRBJ2-1	TGTGCCAGCAGTTCCGGGGTCCCGGCCTACAATGAGCAGTTCTTC	CASSSGVPAYNEQFF
TRBV5-1	NA	NA	TRBJ1-1	TGCGCCAGCAGCCCCTCCCAGGGGCCGACGAACACTGAAGCTTTCTTT	CASSPSQGPTNTEAFF
TRBV7-9	NA	many	TRBJ2-2	TGTGCCAGCAGCTGGGTAGGGTCTACCGGGGAGCTGTTTTTT	CASSWVGSTGELFF
TRBV5-1	NA	NA	TRBJ1-1	TGCGCCAGCAGCCGCGAGCCGAACACTGAAGCTTTCTTT	CASSREPNTEAFF
TRBV29-1	NA	NA	TRBJ1-2	TGCAGCGTTGAGGCCGGGGGCAACTATGGCTACACCTTC	CSVEAGGNYGYTF
TRBV28	NA	many	TRBJ1-5	TGTGCCAGCAGTTTAGTGACAGCAAATCAGCCCCAGCATTTT	CASSLVTANQPQHF
TRBV20-1	TRBD1	many	TRBJ2-5	TGCAGTGCTAGGGAGTTTGGGACAGGGAAAGAGACCCAGTACTTC	CSAREFGTGKETQYF
TRBV2	NA	few	TRBJ2-7	TGTGCCAGCAGTGGACGTTACTACGAGCAGTACTTC	CASSGRYYEQYF
TRBV5-5	TRBD1	many	TRBJ1-5	TGTGCCAGCAGCCTAAGGGGGCAGGGCAATCAGCCCCAGCATTTT	CASSLRGQGNQPQHF